A single TCR beta chain is shown here with its context. In the authors' workflow: Estimation of nucleated cell counts was performed using reference gene primer amplification. Generated by immunoSEQ multiplex PCR, the TCRdb table keeps only in-frame clones and is missing some. D and trimming were read from the DNA, whereas the V and J calls and clone size are those reported in that table. This table holds about 240,000 clones, approximately 90% found once. These data come from a study of blood T cell repertoires in COVID-19. Whole-study context: Samples of COVID-19 (acute and convalescent) were obtained from the United States, Italy and Spain. Nucleic acid was either cDNA or gDNA, and it came from T cells, B-cell-depleted T cells, or PBMCs.

Germline lookup yields CDR1 MNHEY and CDR2 SMNVEV (reference sequence). This CDR3 contains 14 residues. The germline V and J ends were trimmed by 11 bases and 0 bases, with 14 bases remaining between them. This receptor was identified in a man in his 60s who had recovered from COVID-19. This rearrangement joins TRBV27 to TRBJ1-3; no firm D call. The sequenced material came from peripheral blood. The CDR3: CAGRGGCSGNTIYF. The CDR3 DNA sequence: TGTGCCGGACGAGGCGGGTGCTCTGGAAACACCATATATTTT.